What follows are 20 T cell receptor beta chains derived from one specimen sequenced in a study of T cell responses to AZD1222 COVID-19 vaccine. Data came from immunoSEQ multiplex PCR; TCRdb stores just in-frame clones and leaves some out. The profile shows under 35,000 clones, 70% to 90% of them singletons. The input for sequencing was peripheral blood, taken on day 0 of AZD1222 vaccination. These receptors came from an adult in good health.

The chain is built from TRBV7-2 and TRBJ1-2; no firm D call. The V and J ends lost 1 base and 3 bases respectively, with 9 bases between them. The CDR3 runs 14 residues. Germline CDR1 SGHTA, CDR2 FQGNSA. The DNA for the CDR3 is TGTGCCAGCAGCTTAGACGGTGGCTACTATGGCTACACCTTC. Residues: CASSLDGGYYGYTF.

The V call is TRBV11-2, the J call TRBJ2-6; D remains unclear. CDR1 is SGHAT and CDR2 is FQNNGV in the germline V gene. Trimming removed 8 bases at V and 0 bases at J, with 8 bases between. The CDR3 length is 14 residues. Written as DNA, the CDR3 is TGTGCCAGCGGAAAAGCCTCTGGGGCCAACGTCCTGACTTTC. Translating it yields CASGKASGANVLTF.

This clone turned up a few times. V is TRBV21-1 and J is TRBJ2-7. TRBV21-1 is annotated as a pseudogene. The CDR3 contains 15 residues. CDR3 nucleotides: TGTGCCAGCAGCCCCCAGGAGGGGGGAATGAGGGAGCAGTACTTC. Amino acid sequence: CASSPQEGGMREQYF.

The chain couples TRBV5-1 to TRBJ1-1, with D maybe TRBD1 (5 bases). In germline, CDR1 is SGHRS, CDR2 YFSETQ. This CDR3 is built from 16 residues. Trimming took off 2 bases at V and 1 base at J, with 15 bases between the two ends. The CDR3, as DNA: TGCGCCAGCAGCTTCGGGGACCTAACAGGGAACACTGAAGCTTTCTTT. Amino acid sequence: CASSFGDLTGNTEAFF.

DNA of the CDR3: TGTGCCAGCAGTTCCGACAGGTGGTATGGCTACACCTTC. It specifies CASSSDRWYGYTF. The rearrangement uses TRBV27 and TRBJ1-2; the D gene is possibly TRBD1 (6 bases). This CDR3 is 13 amino acids long. V was pared by 4 bases and J by 5 bases, with 11 bases between. Germline V gene lookup returns CDR1 MNHEY and CDR2 SMNVEV (reference sequence).

This clone was counted between two and nine times. This chain uses TRBV29-1 with TRBJ1-1; D perhaps matches TRBD1 (6 bases). The length of the CDR3 is 15 residues. V gave up 4 bases and J gave up 6 bases, with 21 bases separating them. Germline CDR1 SQVTM, CDR2 ANQGSEA. The CDR3: CSVAWGARGIAEAFF. The CDR3 DNA reads TGCAGCGTTGCCTGGGGGGCGCGGGGTATCGCTGAAGCTTTCTTT.

This CDR3 reads CASSSGPSNQPQHF. The CDR3, as DNA: TGTGCCAGCAGTTCCGGGCCCAGCAATCAGCCCCAGCATTTT. This chain links TRBV28 with TRBJ1-5; unclear D gene. V was cut by 4 bases and J by 1 base, with 8 bases left in between. This CDR3 region has 14 residues. The germline V gene has CDR1 MDHEN and CDR2 SYDVKM.

The V call is TRBV28, the J call TRBJ2-7; D not certain. Looked up from germline, CDR1 is MDHEN and CDR2 is SYDVKM. Trimming cost V 3 bases and J 0 bases, with 15 bases left between them. The CDR3 length is 16 residues. The CDR3: CASSFPGVGSSYEQYF. The CDR3 DNA is TGTGCCAGCAGTTTTCCCGGTGTGGGCAGCTCCTACGAGCAGTACTTC.

This clone was detected only once. The chain has TRBV27 and TRBJ2-3; D remains ambiguous. This CDR3 spans 13 amino acids. Looked up from germline, CDR1 is MNHEY and CDR2 is SMNVEV (reference sequence). V was clipped by 2 bases and J by 4 bases, with 7 bases between them. This CDR3 is CASSLQVPDTQYF. CDR3 coding DNA: TGTGCCAGCAGTTTACAGGTACCAGATACGCAGTATTTT.

V and J are TRBV18 and TRBJ1-3; possibly TRBD1 for D (6 bases). Trimming took 5 bases from V and 0 from J, leaving 11 bases between them. In germline, CDR1 is KGHSH, CDR2 LQKENI. The CDR3 is 15 residues long. CDR3 sequence (DNA): TGTGCCAGCTCATGGGACACGAGCTCTGGAAACACCATATATTTT. It yields the protein CASSWDTSSGNTIYF.

The chain employs TRBV4-1 and TRBJ1-1, with 7 bases identical to TRBD1. The trim removed 3 bases at V and 1 base at J, leaving 5 bases unmatched. Germline V gene data show CDR1 as MGHRA and CDR2 as YSYEKL. The CDR3 contains 15 residues. The CDR3 spells CASSHTGTANTEAFF. For the CDR3, the DNA is TGCGCCAGCAGCCACACCGGGACAGCGAACACTGAAGCTTTCTTT.

The chain carries TRBV6-6 and TRBJ1-1; TRBD1 matches 9 bases. From germline, CDR1 is MNHNY and CDR2 SVGAGI (reference sequence). Trimming removed 4 bases from V and 4 bases from J; junction bases left unmatched: 10. The CDR3 contains 16 residues. CDR3 sequence reads: CASSFIPTGGFTEAFF. In DNA, the CDR3 is TGTGCCAGCAGTTTCATTCCGACAGGGGGATTCACTGAAGCTTTCTTT.

In this sample, this clone turned up once. J is TRBJ1-1 and V is TRBV7-2, with a weak D call TRBD1 (5 bases). CDR3 length: 14 amino acids. CDR1 and CDR2 from the germline V gene are SGHTA and FQGNSA. V was cut by 5 bases and J by 10 bases, with 20 bases left in between. CDR3 coding DNA: TGTGCCAGCAGCCTCGCCGGGGCGCCCCGGGGAGCTTTCTTT. Residues: CASSLAGAPRGAFF.

The chain is built from TRBV19 and TRBJ1-2; 9 bases align to TRBD1. Germline loops: CDR1 LNHDA, CDR2 SQIVND (reference sequence). CDR3 length equals 15 residues. The trim removed 5 bases at V and 6 bases at J, leaving 10 bases unmatched. The CDR3 DNA follows: TGTGCCAGTAGTCTGACCGGGACAGGGTGGGATGGCTACACCTTC. Translation gives CASSLTGTGWDGYTF.

The chain couples TRBV6-2 or TRBV6-3 to TRBJ1-1; D is undetermined. With 0 bases removed from V and 5 bases from J, the gap between germline ends came to 4 bases. CDR1 is MNHEY and CDR2 is SVGEGT in the germline V gene. This CDR3 contains 12 residues. CDR3 coding DNA: TGTGCCAGCAGTTACTCAAGGACTGAAGCTTTCTTT. It yields the protein CASSYSRTEAFF.

The CDR3 is CASSPVLGPSYNEQFF. CDR3 nucleotide sequence: TGTGCCAGCAGCCCGGTGCTGGGGCCCTCCTACAATGAGCAGTTCTTC. The genes are TRBV27 and TRBJ2-1, with D possibly being TRBD1 (5 bases). Per germline, CDR1 MNHEY and CDR2 SMNVEV (reference sequence). The V end lost 6 bases, the J end lost 0 bases, and 15 bases lay between the germline ends. CDR3 size: 16 residues.

The rearrangement joins TRBV2 to TRBJ1-5; D is perhaps TRBD1 (5 bases). V was pared by 1 base and J by 6 bases, with 13 bases between. The CDR3 consists of 15 residues. From germline, CDR1 is SNHLY and CDR2 FYNNEI. CDR3 amino acids: CASSEGGIGSQPQHF. In DNA form, the CDR3 reads TGTGCCAGCAGTGAAGGGGGGATTGGAAGTCAGCCCCAGCATTTT.

The chain is built from TRBV28 and TRBJ2-7; D is possibly TRBD1 (6 bases). The CDR3 consists of 13 residues. V lost 6 bases and J lost 4, with 13 bases in between. CDR1 is MDHEN and CDR2 is SYDVKM in the germline V gene. The CDR3 region has the DNA TGTGCCAGCAGACAAACAGGGATGTACGAGCAGTACTTC. It encodes CASRQTGMYEQYF.

The V call is TRBV4-3, the J call TRBJ2-5; D gene ambiguous. The V end lost 3 bases, the J end lost 5 bases, and 10 bases lay between the germline ends. Germline CDR1 is LGHNA and CDR2 is YSLEER. The CDR3 is 13 amino acids. The CDR3 region is CASSHIVGETQYF. The CDR3 bases are TGCGCCAGCAGCCATATAGTGGGGGAGACCCAGTACTTC.

This chain links TRBV19 with TRBJ2-1; 9 bases agree with TRBD2. The CDR3 sequence is 15 residues long. Trimming cost V 7 bases and J 15 bases; bases outside gene matches: 19. Per germline, CDR1 LNHDA and CDR2 SQIVND (reference sequence). CDR3 residues: CASTLSGGGGGDRFF. The CDR3 nucleotides read TGTGCCAGTACCTTATCCGGCGGCGGGGGGGGTGACAGGTTCTTC.